A selection of T cell receptor beta chains follows, all from one sample in a study of shared clonotypes between healthy human individuals. Some clones are missing from TCRdb's copy, which holds only in-frame ones; the method was immunoSEQ multiplex PCR. The sample has some 660,000 clones; 60% to 75% are singletons. Input material: memory CD4+ T cells sorted from blood. These receptors came from a woman aged 30 to 39 in good health. The CDR3 runs from the conserved cysteine through the conserved F or W. The D gene is left open where the match is weak. Part of the rows lack a size; the others show once, few, many or a class for expanded clones.

J | D | V | size | CDR3 | DNA
TRBJ1-6 | - | TRBV27 | few | CASSLGDGRSPLHF | TGTGCCAGCAGTTTAGGGGACGGCCGTTCACCCCTCCACTTT
TRBJ2-2 | - | TRBV18 | - | CASSPEGLSNTGELFF | TGTGCCAGCTCACCGGAGGGACTCTCGAACACCGGGGAGCTGTTTTTT
TRBJ1-1 | - | TRBV12-2 | - | CASSGGKIYEAFF | TGTGCAAGCTCGGGAGGGAAAATTTATGAAGCTTTCTTT
TRBJ2-2 | - | TRBV9 | - | CASSDDLAGELFF | TGTGCCAGCAGCGACGATCTAGCCGGGGAGCTGTTTTTT
TRBJ1-4 | TRBD1 | TRBV4-2 | few | CASSQVGQVNEKLFF | TGTGCCAGCAGCCAAGTCGGACAGGTTAATGAAAAACTGTTTTTT
TRBJ1-4 | - | TRBV7-8 | - | CASSLGGLGEKLFF | TGTGCCAGCAGCTTGGGGGGCCTCGGTGAAAAACTGTTTTTT
TRBJ2-7 | - | TRBV5-6 | few | CASSFLLRVEQYF | TGTGCCAGCAGCTTTCTTCTGAGAGTGGAGCAGTACTTC
TRBJ2-2 | - | TRBV4-2 | many | CASSQDRDVAIGELFF | TGTGCCAGCAGCCAAGACCGGGACGTGGCTATAGGGGAGCTGTTTTTT
TRBJ2-2 | - | TRBV21-1 | - | CASPRAGGITGELFF | TGTGCCAGCCCCAGGGCAGGGGGCATCACCGGGGAGCTGTTTTTT
TRBJ1-1 | - | TRBV7-9 | few | CASSLFMNTEAFF | TGTGCCAGCAGCTTATTTATGAACACTGAAGCTTTCTTT
TRBJ2-7 | - | TRBV5-4 | - | CASSKKGGYEQYF | TGTGCCAGCAGCAAAAAGGGGGGATACGAGCAGTACTTC
TRBJ1-1 | TRBD1 | TRBV6-5 | - | CASSKTGMAEAFF | TGTGCCAGCAGTAAGACAGGGATGGCTGAAGCTTTCTTT
TRBJ1-1 | - | TRBV6-1 | - | CASSEQPKGYTEAFF | TGTGCCAGCAGTGAACAGCCGAAGGGGTACACTGAAGCTTTCTTT
TRBJ1-2 | - | TRBV18 | - | CASSEGLPINYGYTF | TGTGCCAGCTCCGAAGGACTGCCTATTAACTATGGCTACACCTTC
TRBJ2-2 | TRBD2 | TRBV2 | - | CASSEALAGEAGELFF | TGTGCCAGCAGTGAAGCCCTAGCGGGAGAAGCCGGGGAGCTGTTTTTT
TRBJ2-6 | - | TRBV5-6 | - | CASSLRATGANVLTF | TGTGCCAGCAGCTTGAGAGCCACTGGGGCCAACGTCCTGACTTTC
TRBJ2-2 | - | TRBV28 | - | CASSLVAGELFF | TGTGCCAGCAGCCTCGTAGCCGGGGAGCTGTTTTTT
TRBJ2-7 | - | TRBV5-5 | once | CASSLGGLDEQYF | TGTGCCAGCAGCTTGGGGGGGCTGGACGAGCAGTACTTC
TRBJ1-1 | - | TRBV7-8 | once | CASSPARRFGNTEAFF | TGTGCCAGCAGCCCCGCTAGACGGTTCGGGAACACTGAAGCTTTCTTT
TRBJ1-1 | - | TRBV5-5 | once | CASSLGLPELNTEAFF | TGTGCCAGCAGCTTGGGACTGCCGGAGTTGAACACTGAAGCTTTCTTT
TRBJ2-5 | TRBD1 | TRBV6-1 | once | CASSETGGKETQYF | TGTGCCAGCAGTGAGACAGGGGGCAAGGAGACCCAGTACTTC
TRBJ2-6 | - | TRBV7-5 | - | CASSRPGAGANVLTF | TGTGCCAGCAGCCGCCCAGGGGCTGGGGCCAACGTCCTGACTTTC
TRBJ2-7 | TRBD1 | TRBV27 | - | CASSFGQGPYEQYF | TGTGCCAGCAGTTTCGGACAGGGACCCTACGAGCAGTACTTC
TRBJ2-1 | TRBD2 | TRBV5-1 | - | CASSILGLAGGPRSYNEQFF | TGCGCCAGCAGCATCTTAGGACTAGCGGGAGGCCCCCGCTCCTACAATGAGCAGTTCTTC
TRBJ1-2 | - | TRBV18 | - | CASSLIRDGYTF | TGTGCCAGCTCACTGATCAGGGATGGCTACACCTTC
TRBJ1-5 | - | TRBV30 | few | CAWRPRQGNQPQHF | TGTGCCTGGAGGCCCAGACAGGGCAATCAGCCCCAGCATTTT
TRBJ2-2 | - | TRBV19 | many | CASSMGTGFTGELFF | TGTGCCAGTAGTATGGGCACAGGGTTCACCGGGGAGCTGTTTTTT
TRBJ1-4 | - | TRBV7-6 | - | CASSSPGGAETNEKLFF | TGTGCCAGCAGCTCCCCCGGTGGGGCAGAAACTAATGAAAAACTGTTTTTT
TRBJ2-2 | TRBD1 | TRBV5-1 | - | CASSKHDRGNTGELFF | TGCGCCAGCAGCAAACACGACAGGGGCAACACCGGGGAGCTGTTTTTT
TRBJ1-1 | - | TRBV6-5 | - | CASSYAQTINTEAFF | TGTGCCAGCAGTTACGCACAGACTATTAACACTGAAGCTTTCTTT
TRBJ1-1 | - | TRBV28 | - | CASSSLRGLVTEAFF | TGTGCCAGCAGTTCCTTGAGGGGCCTAGTCACTGAAGCTTTCTTT
TRBJ2-1 | - | TRBV11-2 | - | CASSRELGKSYNEQFF | TGTGCCAGCAGCCGCGAACTAGGGAAGTCCTACAATGAGCAGTTCTTC
TRBJ1-3 | TRBD1 | TRBV5-1 | - | CASSLADRDGNTIYF | TGCGCCAGCAGCTTGGCGGACAGGGATGGAAACACCATATATTTT
TRBJ2-7 | TRBD2 | TRBV13 | once | CASSDAAGRGSYEQYF | TGTGCCAGCAGCGACGCAGCGGGAAGGGGTTCCTACGAGCAGTACTTC
TRBJ1-3 | - | TRBV29-1 | - | CSVKRGSGNTIYF | TGCAGCGTTAAAAGGGGTTCTGGAAACACCATATATTTT
TRBJ2-3 | - | TRBV5-1 | - | CASSLTGGVNTDTQYF | TGCGCCAGCAGCTTGACGGGTGGGGTAAACACAGATACGCAGTATTTT
TRBJ2-7 | - | TRBV27 | - | CASSFTLTGGVSDEQYF | TGTGCCAGCAGCTTCACCCTGACAGGTGGGGTGTCCGACGAGCAGTACTTC